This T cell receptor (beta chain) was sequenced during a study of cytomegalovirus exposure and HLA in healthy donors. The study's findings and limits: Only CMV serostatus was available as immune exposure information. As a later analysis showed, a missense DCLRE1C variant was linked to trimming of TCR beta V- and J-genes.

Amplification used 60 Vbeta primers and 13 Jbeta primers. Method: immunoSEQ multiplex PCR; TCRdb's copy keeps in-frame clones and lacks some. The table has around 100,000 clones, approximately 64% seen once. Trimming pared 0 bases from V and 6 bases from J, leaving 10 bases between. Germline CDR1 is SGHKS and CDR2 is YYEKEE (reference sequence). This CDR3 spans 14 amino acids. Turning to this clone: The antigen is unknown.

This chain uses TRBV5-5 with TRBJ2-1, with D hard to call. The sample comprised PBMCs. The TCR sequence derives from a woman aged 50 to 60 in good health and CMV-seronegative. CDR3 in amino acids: CASSLDSTSNEQFF. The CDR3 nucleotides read TGTGCCAGCAGCTTGGACAGCACCAGCAATGAGCAGTTCTTC.